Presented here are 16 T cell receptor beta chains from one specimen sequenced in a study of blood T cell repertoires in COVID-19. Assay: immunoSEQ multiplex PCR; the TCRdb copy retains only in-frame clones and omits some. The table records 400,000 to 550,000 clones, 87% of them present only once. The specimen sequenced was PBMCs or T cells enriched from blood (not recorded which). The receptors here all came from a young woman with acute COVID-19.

The CDR3 bases are TGTGCCAGCAGCCCACCGGGACAGATGAACACCGGGGAGCTGTTTTTT. The encoded protein is CASSPPGQMNTGELFF. V usage is TRBV14 and J usage is TRBJ2-2, with 7 bases matching TRBD1. The V gene end was trimmed by 4 bases and the J gene end by 1 base; junction bases not matched to a gene: 6. Germline V CDR1 and CDR2: SGHDN, FVKESK. The CDR3 is made up of 16 amino acids.

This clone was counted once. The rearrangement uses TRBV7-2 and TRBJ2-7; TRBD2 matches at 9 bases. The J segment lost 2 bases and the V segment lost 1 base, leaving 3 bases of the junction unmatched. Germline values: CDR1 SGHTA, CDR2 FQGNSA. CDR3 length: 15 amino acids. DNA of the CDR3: TGTGCCAGCAGCTTAGATAGCGGGGGACCCTACGAGCAGTACTTC. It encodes CASSLDSGGPYEQYF.

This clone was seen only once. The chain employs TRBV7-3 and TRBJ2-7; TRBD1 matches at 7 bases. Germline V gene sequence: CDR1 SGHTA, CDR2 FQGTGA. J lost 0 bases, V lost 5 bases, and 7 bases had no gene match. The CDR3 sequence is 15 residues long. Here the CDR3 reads CASSEGAASSYEQYF. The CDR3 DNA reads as TGTGCCAGCAGCGAGGGGGCGGCCAGCTCCTACGAGCAGTACTTC.

CDR3 sequence: CASSYSGVAQYF. In nucleotides, the CDR3 is TGTGCCAGCAGTTACTCAGGGGTAGCGCAGTATTTT. The gene calls are TRBV6-5 and TRBJ2-3, with D tentatively TRBD1 (5 bases). Deletions cut 0 bases from V and 10 bases from J, with 8 bases between. The CDR3 is 12 amino acids. CDR1 MNHEY and CDR2 SVGAGI come from the germline V gene.

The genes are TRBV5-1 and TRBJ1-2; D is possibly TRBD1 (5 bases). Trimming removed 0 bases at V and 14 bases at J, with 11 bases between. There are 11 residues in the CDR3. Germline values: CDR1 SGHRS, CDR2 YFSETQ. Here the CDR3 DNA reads TGCGCCAGCAGCTTGGAAGGGGCCCATACCTTC. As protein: CASSLEGAHTF.

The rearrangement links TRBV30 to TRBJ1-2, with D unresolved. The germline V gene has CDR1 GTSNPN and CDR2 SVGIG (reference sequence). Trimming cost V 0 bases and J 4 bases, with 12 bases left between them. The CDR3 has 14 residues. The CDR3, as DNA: TGTGCCTGGAGTGTCGAGCACTACCTCTATGGCTACACCTTC. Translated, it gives CAWSVEHYLYGYTF.

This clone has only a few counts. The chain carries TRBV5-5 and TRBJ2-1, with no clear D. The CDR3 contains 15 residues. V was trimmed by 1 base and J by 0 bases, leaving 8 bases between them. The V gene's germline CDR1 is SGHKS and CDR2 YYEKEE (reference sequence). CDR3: CASSLQVSSYNEQFF. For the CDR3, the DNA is TGTGCCAGCAGCTTGCAGGTGAGCTCCTACAATGAGCAGTTCTTC.

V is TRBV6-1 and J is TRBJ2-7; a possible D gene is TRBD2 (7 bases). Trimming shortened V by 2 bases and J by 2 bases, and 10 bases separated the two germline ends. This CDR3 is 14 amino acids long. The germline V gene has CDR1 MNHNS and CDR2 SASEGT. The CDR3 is CASSEIGGAYEQYF. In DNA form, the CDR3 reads TGTGCCAGCAGTGAAATAGGGGGGGCCTACGAGCAGTACTTC.

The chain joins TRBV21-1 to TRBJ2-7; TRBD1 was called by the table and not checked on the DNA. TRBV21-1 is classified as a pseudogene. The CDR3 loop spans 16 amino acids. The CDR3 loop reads CASSKGGRGHTYEQYF. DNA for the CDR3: TGTGCCAGCAGCAAAGGGGGCAGGGGACATACCTACGAGCAGTACTTC.

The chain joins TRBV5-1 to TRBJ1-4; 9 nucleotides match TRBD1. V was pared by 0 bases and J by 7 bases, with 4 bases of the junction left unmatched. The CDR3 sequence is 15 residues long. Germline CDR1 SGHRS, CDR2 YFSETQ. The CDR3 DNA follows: TGCGCCAGCAGCTTGGGGACAGGGGAGTCTGAAAAACTGTTTTTT. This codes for CASSLGTGESEKLFF. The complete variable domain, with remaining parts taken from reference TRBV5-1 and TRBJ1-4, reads KAGVTQTPRYLIKTRGQQVTLSCSPISGHRSVSWYQQTPGQGLQFLFEYFSETQRNKGNFPGRFSGRQFSNSRSEMNVSTLELGDSALYLCASSLGTGESEKLFFGSGTQLSVL.

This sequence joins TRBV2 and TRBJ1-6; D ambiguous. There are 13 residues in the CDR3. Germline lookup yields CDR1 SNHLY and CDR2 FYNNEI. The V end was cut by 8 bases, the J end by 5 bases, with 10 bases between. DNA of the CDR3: TGTGCCAGCCGCTGGAGTAATAATTCACCCCTCCACTTT. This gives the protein CASRWSNNSPLHF.

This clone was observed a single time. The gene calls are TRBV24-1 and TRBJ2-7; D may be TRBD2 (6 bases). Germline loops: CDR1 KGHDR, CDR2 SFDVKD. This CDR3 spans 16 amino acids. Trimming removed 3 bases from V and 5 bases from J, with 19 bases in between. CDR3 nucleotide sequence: TGTGCCACCAGTGATGCTAAATCTAGCGATTTCCACGAGCAGTACTTC. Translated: CATSDAKSSDFHEQYF.

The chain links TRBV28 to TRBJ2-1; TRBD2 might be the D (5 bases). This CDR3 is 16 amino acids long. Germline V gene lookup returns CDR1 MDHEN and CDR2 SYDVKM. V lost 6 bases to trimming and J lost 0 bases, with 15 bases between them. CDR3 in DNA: TGTGCCAGCAGCCCAGGACTGAGGAGCTCCTACAATGAGCAGTTCTTC. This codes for CASSPGLRSSYNEQFF.

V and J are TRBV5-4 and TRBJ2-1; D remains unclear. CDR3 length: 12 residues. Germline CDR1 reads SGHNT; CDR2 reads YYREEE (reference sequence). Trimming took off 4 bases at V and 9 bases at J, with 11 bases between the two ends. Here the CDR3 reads CASSLGSGEQFF. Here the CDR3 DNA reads TGTGCCAGCAGCCTGGGGTCGGGTGAGCAGTTCTTC.

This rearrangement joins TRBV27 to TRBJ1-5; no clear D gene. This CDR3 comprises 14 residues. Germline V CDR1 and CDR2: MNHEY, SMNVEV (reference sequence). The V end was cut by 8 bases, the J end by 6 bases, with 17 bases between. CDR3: CASQEAGDGQPQHF. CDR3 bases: TGTGCCAGCCAGGAAGCTGGCGACGGTCAGCCCCAGCATTTT.

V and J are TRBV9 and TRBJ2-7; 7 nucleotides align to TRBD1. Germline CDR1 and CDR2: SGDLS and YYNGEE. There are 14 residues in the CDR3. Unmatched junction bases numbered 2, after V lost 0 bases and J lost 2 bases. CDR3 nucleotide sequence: TGTGCCAGCAGCGTAGAAGGGGGCGCCTACGAGCAGTACTTC. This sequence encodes CASSVEGGAYEQYF.